In this sample, the clone carrying this T cell receptor beta chain turned up once. Its antigen is still unknown. The data stem from a study of T cell repertoires in cytomegalovirus infection. Study-wide context: CMV epitopes that were recently identified and HLA-C-restricted were used alongside well-studied HLA-B-restricted ones. Both CMV infection and a matching HLA type were indicated by public TCR beta signatures. Findings of the study overall: Identification of carriers of CMV plus the relevant HLA was achieved through cumulative public TCR beta family frequency. Ex vivo, HLA-C-restricted CMV-specific TCR beta clonotypes prevailed over the rest of the response.

The germline CDR1 and CDR2 sequences are DFQATT and SNEGSKA (reference sequence). V was clipped by 0 bases and J by 2 bases, with 16 bases between them. This CDR3 is 17 amino acids long. TCRdb reprocessed the reads with MiXCR, giving one entry per CDR3 protein. This table holds roughly 860,000 distinct CDR3 sequences, approximately 32% found once. The material sequenced was cultured CD8+ T cells from PBMCs, taken from culture after CMV antigen stimulation. The chain uses TRBV20-1 and TRBJ2-2; tentatively, D is TRBD2 (6 bases). This TCR was sampled from a human donor in good health (CMV status not recorded). Some clones in this sample may be carry-over from other donors' samples. The CDR3 spells CSARERVGRLNTGELFF. DNA for the CDR3: TGCAGTGCTAGAGAAAGGGTAGGGAGGTTAAACACCGGGGAGCTGTTTTTT.